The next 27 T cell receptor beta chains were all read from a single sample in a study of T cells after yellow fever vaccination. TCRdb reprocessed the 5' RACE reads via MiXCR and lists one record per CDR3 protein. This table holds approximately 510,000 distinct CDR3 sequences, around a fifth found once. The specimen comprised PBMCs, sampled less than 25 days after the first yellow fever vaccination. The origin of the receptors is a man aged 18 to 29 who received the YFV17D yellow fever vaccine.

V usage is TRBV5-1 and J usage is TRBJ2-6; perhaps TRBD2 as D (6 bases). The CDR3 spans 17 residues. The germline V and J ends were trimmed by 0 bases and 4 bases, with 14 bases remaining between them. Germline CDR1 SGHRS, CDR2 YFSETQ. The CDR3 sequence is CASSLEYGGSGANVLTF. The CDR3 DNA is TGCGCCAGCAGCTTGGAGTACGGGGGATCAGGGGCCAACGTCCTGACTTTC.

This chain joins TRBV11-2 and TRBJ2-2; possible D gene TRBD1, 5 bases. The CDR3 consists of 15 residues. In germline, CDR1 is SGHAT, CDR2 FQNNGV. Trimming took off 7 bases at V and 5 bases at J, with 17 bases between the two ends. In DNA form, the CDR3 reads TGTGCCAGCACCAAGGGTGGGGCGGAGACCGGGGAGCTGTTTTTT. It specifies CASTKGGAETGELFF. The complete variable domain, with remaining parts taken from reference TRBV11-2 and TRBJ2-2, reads EAGVAQSPRYKIIEKRQSVAFWCNPISGHATLYWYQQILGQGPKLLIQFQNNGVVDDSQLPKDRFSAERLKGVDSTLKIQPAKLEDSAVYLCASTKGGAETGELFFGEGSRLTVL.

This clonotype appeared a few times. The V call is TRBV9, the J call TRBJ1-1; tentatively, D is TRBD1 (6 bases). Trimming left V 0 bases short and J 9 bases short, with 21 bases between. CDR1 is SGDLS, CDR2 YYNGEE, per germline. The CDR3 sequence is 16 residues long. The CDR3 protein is CASSVGVGQGSRQAFF. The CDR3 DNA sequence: TGTGCCAGCAGCGTAGGGGTTGGGCAGGGGAGCCGGCAAGCTTTCTTT.

CDR3 residues: CASSPPAFPGYTF. The CDR3 DNA reads as TGTGCCAGCAGTCCGCCAGCCTTCCCGGGCTACACCTTC. This sequence joins TRBV12-3 or TRBV12-4 and TRBJ1-2; D is unresolved. V was trimmed by 5 bases and J by 8 bases, leaving 15 bases between them. The CDR3 totals 13 residues.

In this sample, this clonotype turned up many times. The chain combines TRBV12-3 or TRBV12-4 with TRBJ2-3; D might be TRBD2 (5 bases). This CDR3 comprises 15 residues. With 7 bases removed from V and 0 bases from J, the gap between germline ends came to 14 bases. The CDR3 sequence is CASTHFGGSTDTQYF. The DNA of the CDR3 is TGTGCCAGCACCCATTTCGGCGGGAGCACAGATACGCAGTATTTT.

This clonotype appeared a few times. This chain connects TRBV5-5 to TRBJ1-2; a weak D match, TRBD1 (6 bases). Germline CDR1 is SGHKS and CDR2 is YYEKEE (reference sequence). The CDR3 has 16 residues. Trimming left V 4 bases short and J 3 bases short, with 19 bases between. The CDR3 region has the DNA TGTGCCAGCAGCAATCAACAGGGCGGTTTCGACTATGGCTACACCTTC. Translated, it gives CASSNQQGGFDYGYTF.

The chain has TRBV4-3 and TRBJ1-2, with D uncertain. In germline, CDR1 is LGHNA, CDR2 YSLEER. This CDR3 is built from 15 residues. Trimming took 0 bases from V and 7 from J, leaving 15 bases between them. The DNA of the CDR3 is TGCGCCAGCAGCCAAGATAGTAAAGGAATGGTTGGCTACACCTTC. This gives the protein CASSQDSKGMVGYTF.

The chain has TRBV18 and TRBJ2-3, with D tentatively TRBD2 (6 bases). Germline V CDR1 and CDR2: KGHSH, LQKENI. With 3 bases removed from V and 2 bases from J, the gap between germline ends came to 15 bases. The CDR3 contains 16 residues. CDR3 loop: CASSPEGQTLTDTQYF. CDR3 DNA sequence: TGTGCCAGCTCACCGGAGGGGCAAACCCTCACAGATACGCAGTATTTT.

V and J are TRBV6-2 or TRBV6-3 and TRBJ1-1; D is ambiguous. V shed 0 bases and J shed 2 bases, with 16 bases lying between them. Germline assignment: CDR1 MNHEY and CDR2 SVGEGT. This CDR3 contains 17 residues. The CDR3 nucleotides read TGTGCCAGCAGTTACTCCTCAAAGTGGACGTACAACACTGAAGCTTTCTTT. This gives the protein CASSYSSKWTYNTEAFF.

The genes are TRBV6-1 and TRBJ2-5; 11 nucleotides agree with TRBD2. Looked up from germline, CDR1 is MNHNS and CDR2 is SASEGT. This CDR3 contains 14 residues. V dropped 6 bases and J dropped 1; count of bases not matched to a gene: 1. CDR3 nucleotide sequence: TGTGCCAGCAGGGGACTAGCGGTCCAAGAGACCCAGTACTTC. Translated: CASRGLAVQETQYF.

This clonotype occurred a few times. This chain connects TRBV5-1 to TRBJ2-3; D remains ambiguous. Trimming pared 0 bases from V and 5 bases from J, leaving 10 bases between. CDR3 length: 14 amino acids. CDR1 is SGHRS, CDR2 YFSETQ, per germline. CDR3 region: CASSLGQNQDTQYF. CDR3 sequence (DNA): TGCGCCAGCAGCTTGGGGCAGAATCAAGATACGCAGTATTTT.

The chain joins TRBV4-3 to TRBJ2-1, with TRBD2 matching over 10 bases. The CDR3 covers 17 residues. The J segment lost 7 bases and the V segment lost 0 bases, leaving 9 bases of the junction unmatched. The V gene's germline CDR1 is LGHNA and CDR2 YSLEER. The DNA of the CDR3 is TGCGCCAGCAGCCAAGATGTGGCTAGCGGGGGAGAGAATGAGCAGTTCTTC. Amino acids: CASSQDVASGGENEQFF.

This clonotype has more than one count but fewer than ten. As DNA, the CDR3 is TGTGCCAGCAGCTCGACTCCCTCCTACGAGCAGTACTTC. This gives the protein CASSSTPSYEQYF. The chain is built from TRBV7-2 and TRBJ2-7, with D unresolved. This CDR3 contains 13 residues. V lost 4 bases and J 0 bases, leaving 7 bases between the germline ends. Germline V gives CDR1 SGHTA, CDR2 FQGNSA.

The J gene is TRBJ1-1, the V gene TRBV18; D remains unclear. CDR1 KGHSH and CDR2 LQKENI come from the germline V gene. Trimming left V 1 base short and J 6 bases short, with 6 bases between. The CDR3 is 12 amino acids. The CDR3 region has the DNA TGTGCCAGCTCACCACTTACGCCTGAAGCTTTCTTT. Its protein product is CASSPLTPEAFF.

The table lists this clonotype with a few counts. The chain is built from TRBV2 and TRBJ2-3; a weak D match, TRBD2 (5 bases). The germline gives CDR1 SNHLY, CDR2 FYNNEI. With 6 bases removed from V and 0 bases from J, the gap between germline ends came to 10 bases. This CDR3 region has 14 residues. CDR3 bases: TGTGCCAGCAGGAGGGCAGCTAGCACAGATACGCAGTATTTT. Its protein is CASRRAASTDTQYF.

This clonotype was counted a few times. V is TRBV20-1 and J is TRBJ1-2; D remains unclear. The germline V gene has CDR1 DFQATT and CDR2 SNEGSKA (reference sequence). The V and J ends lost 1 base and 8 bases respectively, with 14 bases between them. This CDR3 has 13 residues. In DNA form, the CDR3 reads TGCAGTGCTAGAGTAGGCAGGCCTATGGGCTACACCTTC. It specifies CSARVGRPMGYTF.

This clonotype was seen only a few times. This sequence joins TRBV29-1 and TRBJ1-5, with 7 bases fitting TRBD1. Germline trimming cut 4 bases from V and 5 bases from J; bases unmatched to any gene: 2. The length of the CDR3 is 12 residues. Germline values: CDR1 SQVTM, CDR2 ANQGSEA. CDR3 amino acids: CSVGQGDQPQHF. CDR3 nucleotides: TGCAGCGTTGGACAGGGCGATCAGCCCCAGCATTTT.

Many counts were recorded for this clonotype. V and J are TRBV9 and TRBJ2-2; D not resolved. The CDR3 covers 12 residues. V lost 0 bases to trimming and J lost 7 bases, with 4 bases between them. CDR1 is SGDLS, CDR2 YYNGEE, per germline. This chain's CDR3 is CASSVVNGELFF. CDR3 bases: TGTGCCAGCAGCGTAGTCAACGGGGAGCTGTTTTTT.

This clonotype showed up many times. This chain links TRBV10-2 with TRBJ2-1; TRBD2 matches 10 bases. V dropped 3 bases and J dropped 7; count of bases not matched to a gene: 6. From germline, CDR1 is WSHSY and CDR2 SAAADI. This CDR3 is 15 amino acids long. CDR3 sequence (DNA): TGCGCCAGCAGTGATCGGGGACTAGCGTTTAATGAGCAGTTCTTC. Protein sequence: CASSDRGLAFNEQFF.

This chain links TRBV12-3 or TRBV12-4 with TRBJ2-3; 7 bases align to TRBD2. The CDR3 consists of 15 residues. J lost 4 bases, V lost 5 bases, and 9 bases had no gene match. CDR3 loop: CASSLNPGRPDTQYF. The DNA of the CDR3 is TGTGCCAGCAGTCTTAATCCCGGGAGGCCAGATACGCAGTATTTT.

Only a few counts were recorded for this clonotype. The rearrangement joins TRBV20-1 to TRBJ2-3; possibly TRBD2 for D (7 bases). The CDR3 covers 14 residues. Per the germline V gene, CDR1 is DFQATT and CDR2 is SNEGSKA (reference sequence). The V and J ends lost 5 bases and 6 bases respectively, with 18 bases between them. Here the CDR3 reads CSAPRRGGEDTQYF. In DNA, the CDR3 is TGCAGTGCTCCCCGAAGGGGGGGCGAGGATACGCAGTATTTT.

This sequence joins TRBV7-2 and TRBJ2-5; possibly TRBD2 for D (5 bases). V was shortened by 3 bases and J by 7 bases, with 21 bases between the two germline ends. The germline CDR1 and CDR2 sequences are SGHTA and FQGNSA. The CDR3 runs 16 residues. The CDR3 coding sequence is TGTGCCAGCAGCTTGGTCGACTATGGTCTCCTCGGGACCCAGTACTTC. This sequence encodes CASSLVDYGLLGTQYF.

The CDR3 nucleotides are TGTGCCAGCAGTTTACGGTCCCGGGCAGGGCAGCCCCAGCATTTT. Translating gives CASSLRSRAGQPQHF. The V call is TRBV12-3 or TRBV12-4, the J call TRBJ1-5; D might be TRBD1 (5 bases). The CDR3 length is 15 residues. V shed 2 bases and J shed 7 bases, with 15 bases lying between them.

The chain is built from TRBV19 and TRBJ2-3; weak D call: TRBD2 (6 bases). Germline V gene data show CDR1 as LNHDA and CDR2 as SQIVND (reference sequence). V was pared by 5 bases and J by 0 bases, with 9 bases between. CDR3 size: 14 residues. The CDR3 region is CASSVTSSTDTQYF. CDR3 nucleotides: TGTGCCAGTAGTGTGACTAGTAGCACAGATACGCAGTATTTT. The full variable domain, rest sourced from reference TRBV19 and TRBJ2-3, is DGGITQSPKYLFRKEGQNVTLSCEQNLNHDAMYWYRQDPGQGLRLIYYSQIVNDFQKGDIAEGYSVSREKKESFPLTVTSAQKNPTAFYLCASSVTSSTDTQYFGPGTRLTVL.

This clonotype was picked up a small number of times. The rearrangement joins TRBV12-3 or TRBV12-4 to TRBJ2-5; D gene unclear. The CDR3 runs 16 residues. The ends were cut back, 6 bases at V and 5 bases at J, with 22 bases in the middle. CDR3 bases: TGTGCCAGCAGAAAGACCCCCCGGGCATTAGGGGAGACCCAGTACTTC. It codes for CASRKTPRALGETQYF.

The CDR3 DNA sequence: TGCGCCAGCAGCCAACTCCTGGACTACGCCTCCTACGAGCAGTACTTC. It encodes CASSQLLDYASYEQYF. V and J are TRBV4-3 and TRBJ2-7, with TRBD2 as a possible D gene (6 bases). V lost 2 bases and J 0 bases, leaving 14 bases between the germline ends. The CDR3 totals 16 residues. CDR1 is LGHNA, CDR2 YSLEER, per germline.

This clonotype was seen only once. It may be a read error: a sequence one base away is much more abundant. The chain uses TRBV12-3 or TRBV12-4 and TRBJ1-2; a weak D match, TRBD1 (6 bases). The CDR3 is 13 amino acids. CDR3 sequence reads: CARSPGGASGYTF. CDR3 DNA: TGTGCCCGCAGTCCCGGGGGGGCTTCGGGCTACACCTTC.